The rows below give T cell receptor beta chains drawn from one sample of a study of control samples from healthy donors and cancer patients. Sequencing used immunoSEQ multiplex PCR; TCRdb keeps in-frame clones, though not all of them. The data contain approximately 100,000 clones, 75% to 90% of them singletons. The specimen sequenced was blood. The receptors derive from a woman in her 50s in good health. The CDR3 runs from the conserved cysteine through the conserved F or W. Fields, in order: CDR3 protein, CDR3 DNA, D gene, clone size, J gene, V gene. A D gene is named only where the DNA matches it firmly. A row's size may be missing; if present it is once, few, many or a size class.

CDR3 protein: CASSFRGGGRAGELFF
CDR3 DNA: TGTGCCAGCAGCTTTCGGGGAGGCGGGAGGGCCGGAGAGCTGTTTTTT
D gene: TRBD2
clone size: NA
J gene: TRBJ2-2
V gene: TRBV7-2

CDR3 protein: CATSDMGQGIITQYF
CDR3 DNA: TGTGCCACCAGTGACATGGGACAGGGAATAATTACCCAGTACTTC
D gene: TRBD1
clone size: NA
J gene: TRBJ2-5
V gene: TRBV24-1

CDR3 protein: CASSDSGFTGELFF
CDR3 DNA: TGTGCCAGCAGTGACTCGGGGTTCACCGGGGAGCTGTTTTTT
D gene: NA
clone size: NA
J gene: TRBJ2-2
V gene: TRBV6-4

CDR3 protein: CASSYETGGRDGELFF
CDR3 DNA: TGTGCCAGCAGCTATGAGACAGGGGGCCGAGACGGGGAGCTGTTTTTT
D gene: TRBD1
clone size: NA
J gene: TRBJ2-2
V gene: TRBV7-9

CDR3 protein: CASSPRQVSGQPQHF
CDR3 DNA: TGCGCCAGCAGTCCTCGCCAGGTCTCGGGGCAGCCCCAGCATTTT
D gene: NA
clone size: few
J gene: TRBJ1-5
V gene: TRBV10-1

CDR3 protein: CASSLFGTETQYF
CDR3 DNA: TGTGCCAGCAGTTTATTTGGCACAGAGACCCAGTACTTC
D gene: NA
clone size: NA
J gene: TRBJ2-5
V gene: TRBV27

CDR3 protein: CASSLTPGQGRYTDTQYF
CDR3 DNA: TGTGCCAGCAGCTTGACGCCGGGACAGGGGCGGTACACAGATACGCAGTATTTT
D gene: TRBD1
clone size: NA
J gene: TRBJ2-3
V gene: TRBV7-9

CDR3 protein: CASSPGTEAFF
CDR3 DNA: TGTGCCAGTAGCCCAGGCACTGAAGCTTTCTTT
D gene: NA
clone size: few
J gene: TRBJ1-1
V gene: TRBV19

CDR3 protein: CASSLVGPPLHF
CDR3 DNA: TGTGCCAGCAGCTTGGTAGGTCCACCCCTCCACTTT
D gene: NA
clone size: NA
J gene: TRBJ1-6
V gene: TRBV11-2

CDR3 protein: CAWTETGGEQFF
CDR3 DNA: TGTGCCTGGACGGAGACGGGAGGTGAGCAGTTCTTC
D gene: TRBD2
clone size: NA
J gene: TRBJ2-1
V gene: TRBV30

CDR3 protein: CAWSGGDRGTYEQYF
CDR3 DNA: TGTGCCTGGAGTGGCGGGGACAGGGGAACCTACGAGCAGTACTTC
D gene: TRBD1
clone size: NA
J gene: TRBJ2-7
V gene: TRBV30

CDR3 protein: CASSRQWNTEAFF
CDR3 DNA: TGTGCCAGCAGTCGGCAGTGGAACACTGAAGCTTTCTTT
D gene: NA
clone size: NA
J gene: TRBJ1-1
V gene: TRBV6-5

CDR3 protein: CASSQAGGDTQYF
CDR3 DNA: TGTGCCAGCAGCCAAGCGGGAGGAGATACGCAGTATTTT
D gene: TRBD2
clone size: NA
J gene: TRBJ2-3
V gene: TRBV3-1/TRBV3-2

CDR3 protein: CASTKGGGLNEKLFF
CDR3 DNA: TGTGCCAGCACAAAGGGCGGAGGGCTTAATGAAAAACTGTTTTTT
D gene: NA
clone size: NA
J gene: TRBJ1-4
V gene: TRBV9

CDR3 protein: CAWSGTPPLGAEDTQYF
CDR3 DNA: TGTGCCTGGAGTGGTACGCCCCCACTAGGCGCGGAGGATACGCAGTATTTT
D gene: NA
clone size: NA
J gene: TRBJ2-3
V gene: TRBV30

CDR3 protein: CASRYRDRESQFF
CDR3 DNA: TGCGCCAGCAGGTACCGGGACAGGGAGTCGCAGTTCTTC
D gene: TRBD1
clone size: NA
J gene: TRBJ2-1
V gene: TRBV5-1

CDR3 protein: CASSPPGPGPDTQYF
CDR3 DNA: TGTGCCAGCTCACCACCAGGGCCAGGCCCAGATACGCAGTATTTT
D gene: NA
clone size: NA
J gene: TRBJ2-3
V gene: TRBV18

CDR3 protein: CASSRGHRDHSTDTQYF
CDR3 DNA: TGCGCCAGCAGCAGAGGACACAGGGACCATAGCACAGATACGCAGTATTTT
D gene: NA
clone size: many
J gene: TRBJ2-3
V gene: TRBV5-1

CDR3 protein: CATSYGYQETQYF
CDR3 DNA: TGTGCCACCTCTTACGGATACCAAGAGACCCAGTACTTC
D gene: NA
clone size: NA
J gene: TRBJ2-5
V gene: TRBV5-6

CDR3 protein: CAGRTSGRNEQFF
CDR3 DNA: TGTGCCGGTAGGACTAGCGGGAGAAATGAGCAGTTCTTC
D gene: TRBD2
clone size: NA
J gene: TRBJ2-1
V gene: TRBV12-3/TRBV12-4

CDR3 protein: CATGRPAGGTDTQYF
CDR3 DNA: TGTGCCACCGGGCGCCCAGCGGGGGGGACAGATACGCAGTATTTT
D gene: TRBD2
clone size: NA
J gene: TRBJ2-3
V gene: TRBV2

CDR3 protein: CASSEVWGGGIDSPLHF
CDR3 DNA: TGTGCCAGCAGTGAAGTTTGGGGCGGTGGGATTGATTCACCCCTCCACTTT
D gene: NA
clone size: NA
J gene: TRBJ1-6
V gene: TRBV6-1

CDR3 protein: CASVRDRRSYNEQFF
CDR3 DNA: TGTGCCAGCGTTAGGGACAGGCGCTCCTACAATGAGCAGTTCTTC
D gene: TRBD1
clone size: once
J gene: TRBJ2-1
V gene: TRBV2

CDR3 protein: CASSQDPTGPYGYTF
CDR3 DNA: TGCGCCAGCAGCCAAGATCCCACCGGGCCCTATGGCTACACCTTC
D gene: NA
clone size: NA
J gene: TRBJ1-2
V gene: TRBV4-1

CDR3 protein: CASSERPGGGMNTGELFF
CDR3 DNA: TGTGCCAGCAGTGAACGGCCCGGGGGGGGGATGAACACCGGGGAGCTGTTTTTT
D gene: TRBD2
clone size: NA
J gene: TRBJ2-2
V gene: TRBV6-4

CDR3 protein: CASSFRQEFTDTQYF
CDR3 DNA: TGTGCCAGCAGCTTCAGGCAGGAATTCACAGATACGCAGTATTTT
D gene: NA
clone size: once
J gene: TRBJ2-3
V gene: TRBV7-2

CDR3 protein: CASSQDRVIGNQPQHF
CDR3 DNA: TGCGCCAGCAGCCAAGATCGGGTAATCGGCAATCAGCCCCAGCATTTT
D gene: NA
clone size: NA
J gene: TRBJ1-5
V gene: TRBV4-1

CDR3 protein: CASSPPLGVPFSGNTIYF
CDR3 DNA: TGTGCCAGCTCACCACCGTTAGGGGTCCCCTTCTCTGGAAACACCATATATTTT
D gene: NA
clone size: NA
J gene: TRBJ1-3
V gene: TRBV18

CDR3 protein: CATRIVNTGELFF
CDR3 DNA: TGTGCCACCCGGATAGTGAACACCGGGGAGCTGTTTTTT
D gene: NA
clone size: NA
J gene: TRBJ2-2
V gene: TRBV7-9

CDR3 protein: CASSQTGQNTGELFF
CDR3 DNA: TGTGCCAGCAGCCAGACAGGGCAGAACACCGGGGAGCTGTTTTTT
D gene: TRBD1
clone size: NA
J gene: TRBJ2-2
V gene: TRBV3-1/TRBV3-2

CDR3 protein: CASSYVGMSYEQYF
CDR3 DNA: TGTGCCAGCAGTTACGTAGGGATGAGCTACGAGCAGTACTTC
D gene: NA
clone size: NA
J gene: TRBJ2-7
V gene: TRBV6-6

CDR3 protein: CASSQRSQPPALEQFF
CDR3 DNA: TGCGCCAGCAGCCAACGGTCCCAGCCCCCCGCGCTTGAGCAGTTCTTC
D gene: NA
clone size: NA
J gene: TRBJ2-1
V gene: TRBV4-1

CDR3 protein: CAWRGQGARGYTF
CDR3 DNA: TGTGCCTGGAGGGGACAGGGGGCAAGAGGCTACACCTTC
D gene: TRBD1
clone size: many
J gene: TRBJ1-2
V gene: TRBV30

CDR3 protein: CAWSHKGDQPQHF
CDR3 DNA: TGTGCCTGGAGTCACAAGGGGGATCAGCCCCAGCATTTT
D gene: NA
clone size: NA
J gene: TRBJ1-5
V gene: TRBV30

CDR3 protein: CASSLRGQTNTEAFF
CDR3 DNA: TGTGCCAGCAGCTTACGTGGACAGACGAACACTGAAGCTTTCTTT
D gene: NA
clone size: few
J gene: TRBJ1-1
V gene: TRBV7-9

CDR3 protein: CASRQGVHQPQHF
CDR3 DNA: TGTGCCAGTAGGCAGGGAGTCCATCAGCCCCAGCATTTT
D gene: NA
clone size: NA
J gene: TRBJ1-5
V gene: TRBV19

CDR3 protein: CASSFSGDEQFF
CDR3 DNA: TGTGCCAGCTCATTCTCCGGGGATGAGCAGTTCTTC
D gene: NA
clone size: NA
J gene: TRBJ2-1
V gene: TRBV18

CDR3 protein: CATERGSGGNEQFF
CDR3 DNA: TGTGCCACCGAGAGGGGGTCCGGGGGCAATGAGCAGTTCTTC
D gene: NA
clone size: NA
J gene: TRBJ2-1
V gene: TRBV15

CDR3 protein: CASTAGANYGYTF
CDR3 DNA: TGTGCCAGCACGGCAGGTGCTAACTATGGCTACACCTTC
D gene: NA
clone size: once
J gene: TRBJ1-2
V gene: TRBV6-5

CDR3 protein: CASSSSAYYGYTF
CDR3 DNA: TGTGCCAGCAGCTCGTCCGCGTACTATGGCTACACCTTC
D gene: NA
clone size: NA
J gene: TRBJ1-2
V gene: TRBV7-2

CDR3 protein: CASSLPQAFF
CDR3 DNA: TGTGCCAGCAGCCTCCCCCAAGCTTTCTTT
D gene: NA
clone size: once
J gene: TRBJ1-1
V gene: TRBV5-8

CDR3 protein: CASNEQGAYGYTF
CDR3 DNA: TGTGCCAGTAATGAACAGGGTGCCTATGGCTACACCTTC
D gene: NA
clone size: NA
J gene: TRBJ1-2
V gene: TRBV18

CDR3 protein: CASRDSPAPGTDTQYF
CDR3 DNA: TGTGCCAGTAGGGACTCACCCGCACCTGGCACAGATACGCAGTATTTT
D gene: NA
clone size: NA
J gene: TRBJ2-3
V gene: TRBV19

CDR3 protein: CASSQVLNTGELFF
CDR3 DNA: TGTGCCAGCAGCCAAGTATTAAACACCGGGGAGCTGTTTTTT
D gene: NA
clone size: NA
J gene: TRBJ2-2
V gene: TRBV14

CDR3 protein: CASSDSGAGSYNEQFF
CDR3 DNA: TGTGCCAGCAGTGACTCTGGGGCGGGTAGCTACAATGAGCAGTTCTTC
D gene: NA
clone size: NA
J gene: TRBJ2-1
V gene: TRBV6-4

CDR3 protein: CASSGWSGRQETQYF
CDR3 DNA: TGTGCCAGCAGCGGGTGGTCGGGGCGGCAAGAGACCCAGTACTTC
D gene: NA
clone size: NA
J gene: TRBJ2-5
V gene: TRBV5-8

CDR3 protein: CASSQERRPEAFF
CDR3 DNA: TGTGCCAGCAGCCAAGAGAGGCGGCCTGAAGCTTTCTTT
D gene: NA
clone size: NA
J gene: TRBJ1-1
V gene: TRBV3-1/TRBV3-2

CDR3 protein: CATTPGQGAGGYTF
CDR3 DNA: TGCGCCACCACGCCGGGACAGGGGGCAGGAGGCTACACCTTC
D gene: TRBD1
clone size: NA
J gene: TRBJ1-2
V gene: TRBV5-1

CDR3 protein: CASSQVSRPLSYGYTF
CDR3 DNA: TGTGCCAGCTCCCAGGTATCTCGGCCTCTGTCCTACGGCTACACCTTC
D gene: NA
clone size: NA
J gene: TRBJ1-2
V gene: TRBV18

CDR3 protein: CASSFSSTYGYTF
CDR3 DNA: TGTGCCAGCAGCTTTTCTTCGACCTATGGCTACACCTTC
D gene: NA
clone size: few
J gene: TRBJ1-2
V gene: TRBV5-8

CDR3 protein: CASSSRTGGTYGTNEKLFF
CDR3 DNA: TGTGCCAGCAGCTCCCGGACAGGGGGAACCTATGGGACTAATGAAAAACTGTTTTTT
D gene: TRBD1
clone size: NA
J gene: TRBJ1-4
V gene: TRBV3-1/TRBV3-2

CDR3 protein: CASSQSGAHQPQHF
CDR3 DNA: TGTGCCAGCAGCCAATCGGGGGCCCATCAGCCCCAGCATTTT
D gene: NA
clone size: NA
J gene: TRBJ1-5
V gene: TRBV5-6

CDR3 protein: CASSPGTGGNSPLHF
CDR3 DNA: TGCGCCAGCAGCCCCGGGACAGGGGGCAACTCACCCCTCCACTTT
D gene: TRBD1
clone size: NA
J gene: TRBJ1-6
V gene: TRBV4-3

CDR3 protein: CAWITGPGAYGYTF
CDR3 DNA: TGTGCCTGGATCACAGGGCCAGGGGCATATGGCTACACCTTC
D gene: NA
clone size: NA
J gene: TRBJ1-2
V gene: TRBV30

CDR3 protein: CASKRGMNTEAFF
CDR3 DNA: TGTGCCAGCAAACGGGGAATGAACACTGAAGCTTTCTTT
D gene: NA
clone size: once
J gene: TRBJ1-1
V gene: TRBV6-4